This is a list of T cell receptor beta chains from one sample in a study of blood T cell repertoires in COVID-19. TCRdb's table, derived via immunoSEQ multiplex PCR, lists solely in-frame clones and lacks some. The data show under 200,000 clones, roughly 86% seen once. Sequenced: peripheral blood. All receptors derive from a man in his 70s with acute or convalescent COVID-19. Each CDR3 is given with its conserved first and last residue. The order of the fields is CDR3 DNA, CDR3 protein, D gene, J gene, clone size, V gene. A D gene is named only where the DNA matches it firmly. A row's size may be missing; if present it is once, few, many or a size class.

DNA: TGCGCCAGCAGCTTGATCGGGATGCAAGAGACCCAGTACTTC; CDR3: CASSLIGMQETQYF; D: .; J: TRBJ2-5; size: .; V: TRBV5-1
DNA: TGTGCCAGCAGCTTAAGCAGCGGGTCCTACAATGAGCAGTTCTTC; CDR3: CASSLSSGSYNEQFF; D: .; J: TRBJ2-1; size: .; V: TRBV7-9
DNA: TGCGCCAGCAGCTTGTCAGGGCTCTACAATCAGCCCCAGCATTTT; CDR3: CASSLSGLYNQPQHF; D: .; J: TRBJ1-5; size: .; V: TRBV5-1
DNA: TGTGCCACCAGCGGGGGGAATGGGTCGGGGTACCAAGAGACCCAGTACTTC; CDR3: CATSGGNGSGYQETQYF; D: TRBD2; J: TRBJ2-5; size: .; V: TRBV24-1
DNA: TGTGCCAGGGGGAGGGTCCGGGGAGAGACCCAGTACTTC; CDR3: CARGRVRGETQYF; D: TRBD2; J: TRBJ2-5; size: .; V: TRBV2
DNA: TGTGCCAGCAGTCCGGGACAGGGTAGTATCCACGAGCAGTACTTC; CDR3: CASSPGQGSIHEQYF; D: TRBD1; J: TRBJ2-7; size: .; V: TRBV28
DNA: TGTGCCAGCAGTTTATCTGGCGGGGGGGAGTGGGAGACCCAGTACTTC; CDR3: CASSLSGGGEWETQYF; D: TRBD2; J: TRBJ2-5; size: .; V: TRBV28
DNA: TGTGCCAGCAGCGCGACAGGGCGGAATTCACCCCTCCACTTT; CDR3: CASSATGRNSPLHF; D: TRBD1; J: TRBJ1-6; size: .; V: TRBV9
DNA: TGTGCCAGCAGTAGACTTTCGGATCAGCCCCAGCATTTT; CDR3: CASSRLSDQPQHF; D: .; J: TRBJ1-5; size: .; V: TRBV6-2/TRBV6-3
DNA: TGTGCCAGCAGCCCTACAGGGGTGCCGAATGGCTACACCTTC; CDR3: CASSPTGVPNGYTF; D: TRBD1; J: TRBJ1-2; size: .; V: TRBV5-6
DNA: TGTGCCAGCAGTCCCATCCCCGCGGCCACCTACAATGAGCAGTTCTTC; CDR3: CASSPIPAATYNEQFF; D: .; J: TRBJ2-1; size: .; V: TRBV27
DNA: TGTGCCAGCAGTTACGGGAGAGGTTCACCCCTCCACTTT; CDR3: CASSYGRGSPLHF; D: .; J: TRBJ1-6; size: .; V: TRBV6-5
DNA: TGCGCCAGCAGCCTGAGACAGGGTGACGAGCAGTACTTC; CDR3: CASSLRQGDEQYF; D: TRBD1; J: TRBJ2-7; size: .; V: TRBV4-1
DNA: TGTGCCAGCAGGCTTGGCTTAGCCGACTCACCCCTCCACTTT; CDR3: CASRLGLADSPLHF; D: .; J: TRBJ1-6; size: few; V: TRBV5-4
DNA: TGCAGCGTACGTGGACTTTTCCTCGAAGCTTTCTTT; CDR3: CSVRGLFLEAFF; D: .; J: TRBJ1-1; size: few; V: TRBV29-1
DNA: TGTGCCAGTAGAAAGGGAGGGGAAAAACTGTTTTTT; CDR3: CASRKGGEKLFF; D: .; J: TRBJ1-4; size: .; V: TRBV19
DNA: TGTGCCAGCTCACCGTTAACTGGGGGCCGTGAGCAGTACTTC; CDR3: CASSPLTGGREQYF; D: .; J: TRBJ2-7; size: .; V: TRBV18
DNA: TGTGCCAGCAGCGTCCAAGCGGGGCTCGTGGAGCAGTACTTC; CDR3: CASSVQAGLVEQYF; D: TRBD2; J: TRBJ2-7; size: .; V: TRBV9
DNA: TGCGCCAGCAGCTTGTCCTACTACAATGAGCAGTTCTTC; CDR3: CASSLSYYNEQFF; D: .; J: TRBJ2-1; size: .; V: TRBV5-1
DNA: TGTGCCAGCAGTTTAATCCCGAGCTCCTACAATGAGCAGTTCTTC; CDR3: CASSLIPSSYNEQFF; D: .; J: TRBJ2-1; size: .; V: TRBV28
DNA: TGTGCCAGCAGTTCTAGCTCTAGCGGGAGGGTTTCCTACGAGCAGTACTTC; CDR3: CASSSSSSGRVSYEQYF; D: TRBD2; J: TRBJ2-7; size: .; V: TRBV28
DNA: TGCGCCAGCAGCCAAGAACATGGAAACACCATATATTTT; CDR3: CASSQEHGNTIYF; D: .; J: TRBJ1-3; size: .; V: TRBV4-3
DNA: TGTGCCAGCAGCCCCGTCGAGACCCAGTACTTC; CDR3: CASSPVETQYF; D: .; J: TRBJ2-5; size: .; V: TRBV2
DNA: TGTGCCAGCAGCCCCGGAGGGGATGGCTACACCTTC; CDR3: CASSPGGDGYTF; D: .; J: TRBJ1-2; size: .; V: TRBV7-9
DNA: TGTGCCAGCAGCGAGGGGGTGGCTAGCGGGAGGGTAGGGGAGCAGTTCTTC; CDR3: CASSEGVASGRVGEQFF; D: TRBD2; J: TRBJ2-1; size: .; V: TRBV9
DNA: TGTGCCAGCAGTTTTCTCTTGCTGGCAGGCTACAATGAGCAGTTCTTC; CDR3: CASSFLLLAGYNEQFF; D: .; J: TRBJ2-1; size: .; V: TRBV28
DNA: TGTGCCAGCAGCTTAGCTCCGGACAGCTTCTATGGCTACACCTTC; CDR3: CASSLAPDSFYGYTF; D: .; J: TRBJ1-2; size: .; V: TRBV7-2
DNA: TGTGCCAGCAGCTCGGGACAGGGGCAAGGCTACACCTTC; CDR3: CASSSGQGQGYTF; D: TRBD1; J: TRBJ1-2; size: .; V: TRBV7-6
DNA: TGTGCCAGCAGTACTGACAGGTCCAACACTGAAGCTTTCTTT; CDR3: CASSTDRSNTEAFF; D: .; J: TRBJ1-1; size: .; V: TRBV2
DNA: TGTGCCAGCAGCTTAGTCTGGGGACATACTGAAGCTTTCTTT; CDR3: CASSLVWGHTEAFF; D: .; J: TRBJ1-1; size: .; V: TRBV7-2
DNA: TGTGCCAGCAGCCCTTGGGGGCAGAACACTGAAGCTTTCTTT; CDR3: CASSPWGQNTEAFF; D: .; J: TRBJ1-1; size: .; V: TRBV5-5
DNA: TGTGCCAGCAGTCTCCGATCCAGACTAGCGAGCTCCTACAATGAGCAGTTCTTC; CDR3: CASSLRSRLASSYNEQFF; D: TRBD2; J: TRBJ2-1; size: .; V: TRBV27
DNA: TGTGCCAGCAGTGCGAGCGGGAGTGGTGATACGCAGTATTTT; CDR3: CASSASGSGDTQYF; D: TRBD2; J: TRBJ2-3; size: .; V: TRBV2
DNA: TGTGCCAGCAGCGTAGATGGGACAGGGGATTCACCCCTCCACTTT; CDR3: CASSVDGTGDSPLHF; D: TRBD1; J: TRBJ1-6; size: once; V: TRBV9
DNA: TGTGCCAGCAGCTTAGATCCAGGGAACAATGAGCAGTTCTTC; CDR3: CASSLDPGNNEQFF; D: .; J: TRBJ2-1; size: .; V: TRBV11-2
DNA: TGCGCCAGCAGCTTGACAGGGGAGGACTATGGCTACACCTTC; CDR3: CASSLTGEDYGYTF; D: TRBD1; J: TRBJ1-2; size: .; V: TRBV5-1
DNA: TGCGCCAGCAGCCCTGGACTAGCCTCCTACGAGCAGTACTTC; CDR3: CASSPGLASYEQYF; D: TRBD2; J: TRBJ2-7; size: few; V: TRBV5-1
DNA: TGCAGTGCTGTAACAGGGAACGGCTACACCTTC; CDR3: CSAVTGNGYTF; D: .; J: TRBJ1-2; size: .; V: TRBV20-1
DNA: TGTGCCAGCAGCCCTAGCACAGATACGCAGTATTTT; CDR3: CASSPSTDTQYF; D: .; J: TRBJ2-3; size: .; V: TRBV9
DNA: TGCGCCAGCAGGTCCACAGGGGGGGGTGAAAAACTGTTTTTT; CDR3: CASRSTGGGEKLFF; D: TRBD1; J: TRBJ1-4; size: .; V: TRBV4-3
DNA: TGTGCCAGCAGTGATTACAACAGGGTAAATGAGCAGTTCTTC; CDR3: CASSDYNRVNEQFF; D: .; J: TRBJ2-1; size: few; V: TRBV2
DNA: TGTGCCAGCAGTTTTCGGACAGGGGCAGGCTCACCCCTCCACTTT; CDR3: CASSFRTGAGSPLHF; D: TRBD1; J: TRBJ1-6; size: .; V: TRBV6-5
DNA: TGCGCCAGCAGCCCCCGAGTAAAAGGCCCGGGACAGGGGACTGGGCAGTACTTC; CDR3: CASSPRVKGPGQGTGQYF; D: TRBD1; J: TRBJ2-7; size: .; V: TRBV4-3
DNA: TGTGCCAGCAGCGATAGTAGAAATTCACCCCTCCACTTT; CDR3: CASSDSRNSPLHF; D: .; J: TRBJ1-6; size: once; V: TRBV7-9
DNA: TGTGCCAGCAGCTTAAGGGGATTAGCGGGACAAGAGACCCAGTACTTC; CDR3: CASSLRGLAGQETQYF; D: TRBD2; J: TRBJ2-5; size: .; V: TRBV7-3
DNA: TGTGCCAGCAGCTTACACGGGGAGCTGTTTTTT; CDR3: CASSLHGELFF; D: .; J: TRBJ2-2; size: .; V: TRBV7-8
DNA: TGTGCCACGAACCAGGGCGTCGGGCAACGATACGGCAATCAGCCCCAGCATTTT; CDR3: CATNQGVGQRYGNQPQHF; D: .; J: TRBJ1-5; size: .; V: TRBV15